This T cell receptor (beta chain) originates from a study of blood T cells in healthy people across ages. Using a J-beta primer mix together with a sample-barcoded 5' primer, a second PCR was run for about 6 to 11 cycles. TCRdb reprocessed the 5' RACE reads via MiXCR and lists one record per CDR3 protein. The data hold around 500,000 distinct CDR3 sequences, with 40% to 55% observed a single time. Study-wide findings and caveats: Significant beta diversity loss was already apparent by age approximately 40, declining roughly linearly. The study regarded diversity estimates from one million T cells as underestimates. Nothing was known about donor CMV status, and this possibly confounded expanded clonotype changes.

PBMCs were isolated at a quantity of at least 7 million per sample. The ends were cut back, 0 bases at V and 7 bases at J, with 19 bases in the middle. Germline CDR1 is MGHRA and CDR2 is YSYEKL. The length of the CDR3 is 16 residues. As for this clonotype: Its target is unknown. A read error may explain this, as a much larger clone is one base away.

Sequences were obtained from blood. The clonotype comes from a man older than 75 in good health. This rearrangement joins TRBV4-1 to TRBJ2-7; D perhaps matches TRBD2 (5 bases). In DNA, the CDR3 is TGCGCCAGCAGCCAAGACGGACTGAATGGATACAATGAGCAGTACTTC. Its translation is CASSQDGLNGYNEQYF.